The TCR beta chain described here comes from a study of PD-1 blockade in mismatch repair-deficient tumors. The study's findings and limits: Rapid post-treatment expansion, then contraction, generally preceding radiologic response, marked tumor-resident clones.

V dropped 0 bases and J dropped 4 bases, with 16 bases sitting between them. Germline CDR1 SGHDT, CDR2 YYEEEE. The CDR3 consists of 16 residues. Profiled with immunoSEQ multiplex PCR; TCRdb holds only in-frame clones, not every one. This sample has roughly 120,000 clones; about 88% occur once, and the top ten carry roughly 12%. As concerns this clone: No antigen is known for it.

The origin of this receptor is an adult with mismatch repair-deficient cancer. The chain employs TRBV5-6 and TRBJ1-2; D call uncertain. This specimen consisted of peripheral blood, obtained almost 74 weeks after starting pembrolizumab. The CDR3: CASSLASSPGPYGYTF. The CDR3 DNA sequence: TGTGCCAGCAGCTTGGCCTCGTCTCCAGGCCCCTATGGCTACACCTTC.